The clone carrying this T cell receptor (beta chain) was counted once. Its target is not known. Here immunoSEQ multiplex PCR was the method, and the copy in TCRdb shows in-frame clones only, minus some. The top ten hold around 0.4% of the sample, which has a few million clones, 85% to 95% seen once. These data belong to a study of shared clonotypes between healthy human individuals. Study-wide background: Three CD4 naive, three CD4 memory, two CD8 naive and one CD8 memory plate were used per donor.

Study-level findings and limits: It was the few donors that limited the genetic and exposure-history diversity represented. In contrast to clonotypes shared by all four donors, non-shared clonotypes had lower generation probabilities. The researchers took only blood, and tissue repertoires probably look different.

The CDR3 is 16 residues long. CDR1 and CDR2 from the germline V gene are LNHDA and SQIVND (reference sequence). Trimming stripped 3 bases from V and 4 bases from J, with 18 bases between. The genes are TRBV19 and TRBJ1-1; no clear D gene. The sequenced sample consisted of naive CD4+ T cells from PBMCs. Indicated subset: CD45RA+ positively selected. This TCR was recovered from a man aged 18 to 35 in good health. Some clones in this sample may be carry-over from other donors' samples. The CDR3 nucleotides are TGTGCCAGTAGTATGAATCGGGGTTCGACAATCACTGAAGCTTTCTTT. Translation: CASSMNRGSTITEAFF.